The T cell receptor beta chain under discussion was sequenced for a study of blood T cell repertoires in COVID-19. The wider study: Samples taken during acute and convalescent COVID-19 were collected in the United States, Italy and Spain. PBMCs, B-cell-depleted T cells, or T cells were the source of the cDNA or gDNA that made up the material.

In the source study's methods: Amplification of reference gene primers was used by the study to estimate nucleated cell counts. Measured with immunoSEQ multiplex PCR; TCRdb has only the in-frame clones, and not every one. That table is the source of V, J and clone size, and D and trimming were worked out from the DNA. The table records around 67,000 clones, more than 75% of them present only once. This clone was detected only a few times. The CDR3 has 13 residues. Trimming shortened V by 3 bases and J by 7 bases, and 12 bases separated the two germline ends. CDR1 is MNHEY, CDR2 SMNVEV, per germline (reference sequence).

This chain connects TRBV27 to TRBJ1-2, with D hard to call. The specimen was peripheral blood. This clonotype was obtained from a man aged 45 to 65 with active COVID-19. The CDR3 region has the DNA TGTGCCAGCAGTTTCCGTAGTGGTCGTGGCTACACCTTC. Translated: CASSFRSGRGYTF.